This T cell receptor beta chain was documented in a study of T cell responses to AZD1222 COVID-19 vaccine. Study information: Some second doses came at about 4 weeks and others at about 12 weeks; these were pooled. Study outcomes and limitations: Just a handful of AZD1222 recipients tested seropositive at baseline. Spike regions recognized by vaccine-associated CD4 TCRs spanned the protein, led by 160-218 and 743-854.

Profiling relied on immunoSEQ multiplex PCR, and the TCRdb table lists in-frame clones only, not all of them. The sample lists about 100,000 clones, approximately 88% occurring once. As regards this clone: What it binds is not known.

V lost 6 bases, J lost 3 bases, and 15 bases lay in between. Germline V gene data show CDR1 as MNHEY and CDR2 as SMNVEV (reference sequence). The CDR3 is 15 residues long. The TCR sequence derives from an adult in good health. The chain uses TRBV27 and TRBJ1-3; TRBD1 is a possible D gene (6 bases). The sequenced sample was peripheral blood, obtained on day 0 of AZD1222 vaccination. Written as DNA, the CDR3 is TGTGCCAGCAGATCGGGGGGCGCGGGTGGAAACACCATATATTTT. Amino acid sequence: CASRSGGAGGNTIYF.